This TCR beta chain was sequenced during a study of T cells after posttransplantation cyclophosphamide. General observations from the study: Donor-recipient repertoire similarity was low at 1-2 months, rising over year one. Skin or GI-infiltrating T cells shared few TRB sequences with blood. After PTCy, TRB diversity resembled that of CNI/methotrexate controls.

Trimming stripped 2 bases from V and 4 bases from J, with 12 bases between. This CDR3 has 14 amino acids. The germline V gene has CDR1 MDHEN and CDR2 SYDVKM. Peripheral blood was collected from the related graft donor on the marrow donation day. Sequencing was performed with immunoSEQ multiplex PCR; in TCRdb, only in-frame clones are kept and a portion is missing. The sample contains 25,000 to 30,000 clones, 75% to 90% of which appear only once. Points on this clone: The antigen is undetermined.

This sequence originates from a man between 45 and 60 years old. V and J are TRBV28 and TRBJ2-7; D possibly corresponds to TRBD1 (5 bases). Specimen: PBMCs. The CDR3 spells CASSLAGRFYEQYF. CDR3 DNA sequence: TGTGCCAGCAGTTTAGCAGGGCGATTTTACGAGCAGTACTTC.